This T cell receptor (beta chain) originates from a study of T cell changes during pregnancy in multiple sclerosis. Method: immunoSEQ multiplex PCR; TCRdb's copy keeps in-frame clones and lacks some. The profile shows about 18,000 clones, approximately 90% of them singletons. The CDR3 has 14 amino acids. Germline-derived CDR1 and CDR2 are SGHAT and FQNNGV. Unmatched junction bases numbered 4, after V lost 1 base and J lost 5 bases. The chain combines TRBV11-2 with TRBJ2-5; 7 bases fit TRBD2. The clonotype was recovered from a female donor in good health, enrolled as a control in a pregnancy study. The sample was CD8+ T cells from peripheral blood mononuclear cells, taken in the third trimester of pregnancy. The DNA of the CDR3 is TGTGCCAGCAGCTTAGCGGGGGGTAGTGAGACCCAGTACTTC. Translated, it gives CASSLAGGSETQYF.